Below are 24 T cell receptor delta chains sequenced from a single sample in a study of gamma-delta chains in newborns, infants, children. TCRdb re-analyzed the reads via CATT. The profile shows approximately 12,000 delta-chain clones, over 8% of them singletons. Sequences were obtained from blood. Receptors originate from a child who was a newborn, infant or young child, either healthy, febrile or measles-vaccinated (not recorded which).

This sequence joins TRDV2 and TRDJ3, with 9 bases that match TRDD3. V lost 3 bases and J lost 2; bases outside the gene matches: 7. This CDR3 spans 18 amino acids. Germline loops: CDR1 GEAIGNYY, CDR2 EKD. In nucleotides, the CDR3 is TGTGCCTGTGACCCTACTGGGGGACCCGCCTGGGACACCCGACAGATGTTTTTC. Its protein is CACDPTGGPAWDTRQMFF.

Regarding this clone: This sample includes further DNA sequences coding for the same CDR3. CDR3 coding DNA: TGTGCCTGTGACACAGTATCCGACACCGATAAACTCATCTTT. Its translation: CACDTVSDTDKLIF. The rearrangement uses TRDV2 and TRDJ1; no reliable D call. Trimming took 1 base from V and 0 from J, leaving 8 bases between them. This CDR3 is built from 14 residues. Germline V gene sequence: CDR1 GEAIGNYY, CDR2 EKD.

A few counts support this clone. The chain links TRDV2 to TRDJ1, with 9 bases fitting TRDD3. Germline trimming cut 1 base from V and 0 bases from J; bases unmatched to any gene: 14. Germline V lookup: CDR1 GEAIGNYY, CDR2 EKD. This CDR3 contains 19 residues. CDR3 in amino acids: CACDTLDSGGSPYTDKLIF. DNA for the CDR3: TGTGCCTGTGACACATTAGATTCTGGGGGATCCCCCTACACCGATAAACTCATCTTT.

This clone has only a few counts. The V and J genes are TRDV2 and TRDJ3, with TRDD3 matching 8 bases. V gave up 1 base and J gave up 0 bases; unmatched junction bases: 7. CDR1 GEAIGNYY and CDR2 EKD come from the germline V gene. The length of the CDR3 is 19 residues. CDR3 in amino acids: CACDTPGDMYSWDTRQMFF. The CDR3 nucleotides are TGTGCCTGTGACACTCCGGGGGATATGTACTCCTGGGACACCCGACAGATGTTTTTC.

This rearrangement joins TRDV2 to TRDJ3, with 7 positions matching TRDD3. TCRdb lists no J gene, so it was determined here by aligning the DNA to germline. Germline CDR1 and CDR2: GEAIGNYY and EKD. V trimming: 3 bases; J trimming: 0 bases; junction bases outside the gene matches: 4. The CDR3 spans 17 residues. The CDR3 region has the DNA TGTGCCTGTGACGTACTGGGGAGCTCCTGGGACACCCGACAGATGTTTTTC. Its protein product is CACDVLGSSWDTRQMFF.

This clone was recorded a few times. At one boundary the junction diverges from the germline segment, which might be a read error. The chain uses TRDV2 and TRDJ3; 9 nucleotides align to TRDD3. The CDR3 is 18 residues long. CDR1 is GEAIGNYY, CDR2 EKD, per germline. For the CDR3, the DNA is TGTGCCTGTGACACCGCGGGGGATACAGCCTGGGACACCCGACAGGTGTTTTTC. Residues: CACDTAGDTAWDTRQVFF.

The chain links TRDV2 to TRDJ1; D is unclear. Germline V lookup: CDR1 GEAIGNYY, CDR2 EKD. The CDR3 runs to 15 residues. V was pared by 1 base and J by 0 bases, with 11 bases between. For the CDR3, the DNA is TGTGCCTGTGACACGCTAGGGCCAGACACCGATAAACTCATCTTT. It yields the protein CACDTLGPDTDKLIF.

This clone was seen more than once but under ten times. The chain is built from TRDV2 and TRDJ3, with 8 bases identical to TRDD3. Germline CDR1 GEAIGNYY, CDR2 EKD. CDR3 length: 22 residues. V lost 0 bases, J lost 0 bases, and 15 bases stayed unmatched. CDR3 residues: CACDTASPGGDISSWDTRQMFF. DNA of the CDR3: TGTGCCTGTGACACCGCCTCCCCTGGGGGAGACATAAGCTCCTGGGACACCCGACAGATGTTTTTC.

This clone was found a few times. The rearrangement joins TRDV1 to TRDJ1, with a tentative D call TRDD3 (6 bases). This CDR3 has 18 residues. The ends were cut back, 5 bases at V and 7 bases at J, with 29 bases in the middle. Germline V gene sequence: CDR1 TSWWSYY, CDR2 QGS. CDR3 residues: CALGSLPARSGWGAKLIF. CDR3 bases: TGTGCTCTTGGGTCCCTCCCCGCTCGGTCCGGCTGGGGAGCTAAACTCATCTTT.

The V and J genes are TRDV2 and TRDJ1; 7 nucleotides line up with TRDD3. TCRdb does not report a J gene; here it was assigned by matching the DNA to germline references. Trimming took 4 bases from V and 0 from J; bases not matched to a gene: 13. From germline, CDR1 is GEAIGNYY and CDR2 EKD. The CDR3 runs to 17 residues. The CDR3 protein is CACEYLLGASYTDKLIF. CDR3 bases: TGTGCCTGTGAGTACCTTCTGGGGGCTTCGTACACCGATAAACTCATCTTT.

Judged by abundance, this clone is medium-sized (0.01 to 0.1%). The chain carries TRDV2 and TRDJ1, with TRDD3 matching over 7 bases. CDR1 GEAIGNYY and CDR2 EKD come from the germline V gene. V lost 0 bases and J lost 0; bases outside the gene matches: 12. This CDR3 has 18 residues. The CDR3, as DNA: TGTGCCTGTGACACCGTGGGGAGATCCGGGGGATACACCGATAAACTCATCTTT. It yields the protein CACDTVGRSGGYTDKLIF.

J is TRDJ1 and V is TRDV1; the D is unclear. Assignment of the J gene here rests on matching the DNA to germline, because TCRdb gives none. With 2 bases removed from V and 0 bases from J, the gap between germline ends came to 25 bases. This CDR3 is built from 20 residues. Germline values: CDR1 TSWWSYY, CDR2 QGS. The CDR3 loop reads CALGERSITGGRTYTDKLIF. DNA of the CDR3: TGTGCTCTTGGGGAAAGGAGTATAACCGGCGGACGGACTTACACCGATAAACTCATCTTT.

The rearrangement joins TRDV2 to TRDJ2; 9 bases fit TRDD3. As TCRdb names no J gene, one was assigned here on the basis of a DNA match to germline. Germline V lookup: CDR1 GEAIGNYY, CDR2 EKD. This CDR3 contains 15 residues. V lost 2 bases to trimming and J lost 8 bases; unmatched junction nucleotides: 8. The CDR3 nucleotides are TGTGCCTGTGACAACGTGGGGGATAGGGGGGCACAACTCTTCTTT. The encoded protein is CACDNVGDRGAQLFF.

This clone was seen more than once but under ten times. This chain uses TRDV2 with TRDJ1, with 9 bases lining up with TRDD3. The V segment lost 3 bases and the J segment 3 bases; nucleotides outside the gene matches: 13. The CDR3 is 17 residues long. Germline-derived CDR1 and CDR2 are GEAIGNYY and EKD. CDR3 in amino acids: CACDPAPGGSNSDKLIF. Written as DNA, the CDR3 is TGTGCCTGTGACCCGGCTCCTGGGGGATCCAACTCCGATAAACTCATCTTT.

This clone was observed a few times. The DNA for the CDR3 is TGTGCCTGTGACACGGGTACTGGGGGATTGCGGTCCTGGGACACCCGACAGATGTTTTTC. This codes for CACDTGTGGLRSWDTRQMFF. V gene TRDV2 combines with J gene TRDJ3; 10 bases fit TRDD3. Since TCRdb gives no J gene, matching the DNA to germline was used here to assign it. Germline CDR1 is GEAIGNYY and CDR2 is EKD. V shed 1 base and J 1 base; nucleotides not matched to a gene: 9. The CDR3 has 20 amino acids.

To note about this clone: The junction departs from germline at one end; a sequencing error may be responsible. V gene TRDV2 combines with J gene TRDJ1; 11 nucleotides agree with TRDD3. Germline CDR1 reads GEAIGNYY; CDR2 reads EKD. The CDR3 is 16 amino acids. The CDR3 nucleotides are TGTGCCTGTGACGGATTACTGGGGGATAACACCGATAAACCCATCTTT. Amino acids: CACDGLLGDNTDKPIF.

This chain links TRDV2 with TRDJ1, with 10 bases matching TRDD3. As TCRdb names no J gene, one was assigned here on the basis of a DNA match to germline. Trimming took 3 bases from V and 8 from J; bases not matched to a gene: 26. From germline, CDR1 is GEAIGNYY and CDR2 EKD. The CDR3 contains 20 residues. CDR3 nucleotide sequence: TGTGCCTGTGACCCTATTTCCTGCGAGGGGGGGATACGCGCCCCAGAAAAACTCATCTTT. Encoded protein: CACDPISCEGGIRAPEKLIF.

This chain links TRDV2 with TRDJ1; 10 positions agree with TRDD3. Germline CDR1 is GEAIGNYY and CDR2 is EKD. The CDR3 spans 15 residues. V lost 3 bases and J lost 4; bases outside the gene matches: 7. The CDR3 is CACDELGDKNDKLIF. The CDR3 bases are TGTGCCTGTGACGAGCTGGGGGATAAAAACGATAAACTCATCTTT.

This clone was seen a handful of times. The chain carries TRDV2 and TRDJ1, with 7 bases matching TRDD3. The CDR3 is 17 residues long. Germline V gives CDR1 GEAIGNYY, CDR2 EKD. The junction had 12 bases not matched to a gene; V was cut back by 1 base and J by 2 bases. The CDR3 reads CACDTLGASRPTDKLIF. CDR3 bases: TGTGCCTGTGACACTCTGGGGGCCTCTCGTCCGACCGATAAACTCATCTTT.

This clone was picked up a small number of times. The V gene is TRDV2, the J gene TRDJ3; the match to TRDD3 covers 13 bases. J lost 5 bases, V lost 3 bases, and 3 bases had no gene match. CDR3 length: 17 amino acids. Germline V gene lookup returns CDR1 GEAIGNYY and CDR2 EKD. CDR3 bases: TGTGCCTGTGACCTACTGGGGGATACGGGGGACACCCGACAGATGTTTTTC. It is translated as CACDLLGDTGDTRQMFF.

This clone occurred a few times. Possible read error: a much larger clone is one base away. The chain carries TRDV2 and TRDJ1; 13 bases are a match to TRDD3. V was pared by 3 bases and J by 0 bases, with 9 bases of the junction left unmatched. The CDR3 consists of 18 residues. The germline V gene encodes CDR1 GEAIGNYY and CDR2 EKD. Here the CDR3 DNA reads TGTGCCTGTGACGTACTGGGGGATACGCAGGGATACACCGATAAACTCATCTTT. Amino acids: CACDVLGDTQGYTDKLIF.

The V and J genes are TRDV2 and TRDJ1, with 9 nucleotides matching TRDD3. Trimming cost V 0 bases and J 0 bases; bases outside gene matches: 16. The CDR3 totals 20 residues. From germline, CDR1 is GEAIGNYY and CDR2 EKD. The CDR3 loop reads CACDTIRLGDSHPDTDKLIF. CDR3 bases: TGTGCCTGTGACACCATCCGGCTGGGGGATTCCCACCCCGACACCGATAAACTCATCTTT.

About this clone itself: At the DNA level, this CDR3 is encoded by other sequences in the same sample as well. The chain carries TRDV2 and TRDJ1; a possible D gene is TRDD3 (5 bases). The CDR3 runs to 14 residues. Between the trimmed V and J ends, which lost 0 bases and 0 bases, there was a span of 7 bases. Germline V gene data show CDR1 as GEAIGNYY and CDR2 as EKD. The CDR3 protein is CACDTWGNTDKLIF. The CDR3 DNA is TGTGCCTGTGACACCTGGGGTAACACCGATAAACTCATCTTT.

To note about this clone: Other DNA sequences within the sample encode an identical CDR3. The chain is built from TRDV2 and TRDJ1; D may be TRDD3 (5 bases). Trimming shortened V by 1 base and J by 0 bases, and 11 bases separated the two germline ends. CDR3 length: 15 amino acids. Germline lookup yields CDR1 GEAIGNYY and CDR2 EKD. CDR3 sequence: CACDTVGTHTDKLIF. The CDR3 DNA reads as TGTGCCTGTGACACGGTGGGGACCCACACCGATAAACTCATCTTT.